Below, 13 T cell receptor beta chains from the same sample are listed, as sequenced in a study of CD8 T cells in Susac syndrome. Random-hexamer reverse transcription was applied to roughly 0.45 to 1 ug RNA. In TCRdb, the immunoSEQ multiplex PCR reads were re-called with MiXCR into one record per CDR3 protein. The sample yields about 190,000 distinct CDR3 sequences, around 95% seen once. What was sequenced was CD4+ T cells from PBMCs. Receptor source: a human donor with Susac syndrome.

This rearrangement joins TRBV4-3 to TRBJ2-3, with TRBD2 matching 10 bases. CDR3 length: 20 residues. V shed 1 base and J 5 bases; nucleotides not matched to a gene: 18. Germline CDR1 and CDR2: LGHNA and YSLEER. CDR3 sequence: CASSQGGALPGLARGDTQYF. In DNA form, the CDR3 reads TGCGCCAGCAGCCAAGGGGGCGCCTTACCGGGACTAGCGCGGGGAGATACGCAGTATTTT.

This chain joins TRBV6-1 and TRBJ2-7; D unresolved. This CDR3 is built from 17 residues. Germline V CDR1 and CDR2: MNHNS, SASEGT. V gave up 6 bases and J gave up 0 bases, with 21 bases separating them. The CDR3 DNA reads as TGTGCCAGCAGGGCCAACGCCCGCCCGATTTACTCCTACGAGCAGTACTTC. This gives the protein CASRANARPIYSYEQYF.

This clonotype was observed once. The chain joins TRBV29-1 to TRBJ1-1, with D uncertain. The CDR3 covers 13 residues. The germline V gene has CDR1 SQVTM and CDR2 ANQGSEA. V gave up 4 bases and J gave up 1 base, with 10 bases separating them. The CDR3 sequence: CSVGDPKNTEAFF. In DNA form, the CDR3 reads TGCAGCGTTGGAGACCCCAAGAACACTGAAGCTTTCTTT.

This sequence joins TRBV6-5 and TRBJ2-7; weak D call: TRBD2 (5 bases). This CDR3 region has 11 residues. Germline CDR1 and CDR2: MNHEY and SVGAGI. Trimming removed 6 bases from V and 7 bases from J, with 10 bases in between. The CDR3 sequence is CASRVGVEQYF. The CDR3 nucleotides are TGTGCCAGCAGGGTCGGGGTGGAGCAGTACTTC.

The genes are TRBV27 and TRBJ1-6, with no clear D. Germline V gene data show CDR1 as MNHEY and CDR2 as SMNVEV (reference sequence). The V gene lost 3 bases and the J gene lost 6 bases, with 9 bases spanning the gap. The length of the CDR3 is 14 residues. The CDR3: CASSLERPNSPLHF. CDR3 coding DNA: TGTGCCAGCAGTTTGGAACGGCCTAATTCACCCCTCCACTTT.

The V call is TRBV29-1, the J call TRBJ1-2; D is uncertain. Trimming took off 6 bases at V and 7 bases at J, with 21 bases between the two ends. Germline values: CDR1 SQVTM, CDR2 ANQGSEA. The CDR3 has 14 amino acids. The CDR3: CSVQKITGDRGYTF. CDR3 DNA: TGCAGCGTACAGAAAATTACCGGGGATCGTGGCTACACCTTC.

V gene TRBV15 combines with J gene TRBJ1-6; D remains ambiguous. Germline V gene lookup returns CDR1 LNHNV and CDR2 YYDKDF (reference sequence). V shed 0 bases and J shed 0 bases, with 9 bases lying between them. The CDR3 contains 17 residues. The CDR3 is CATSRDLMPSYNSPLHF. The CDR3 nucleotides are TGTGCCACCAGCAGAGATCTAATGCCCTCCTATAATTCACCCCTCCACTTT. Combining the CDR3 with reference TRBV15 and TRBJ1-6 gives the whole variable domain DAMVIQNPRYQVTQFGKPVTLSCSQTLNHNVMYWYQQKSSQAPKLLFHYYDKDFNNEADTPDNFQSRRPNTSFCFLDIRSPGLGDTAMYLCATSRDLMPSYNSPLHFGNGTRLTVT.

This chain joins TRBV9 and TRBJ1-1; D is possibly TRBD1 (5 bases). Germline V gives CDR1 SGDLS, CDR2 YYNGEE. The CDR3 contains 14 residues. Trimming took 3 bases from V and 0 from J, leaving 9 bases between them. The CDR3 DNA follows: TGTGCCAGCAGCGATGGACATTTGAACACTGAAGCTTTCTTT. Protein product: CASSDGHLNTEAFF.

V is TRBV12-5 and J is TRBJ2-5; 8 nucleotides line up with TRBD2. J gave up 0 bases and V 5 bases, and 8 bases lay outside the gene matches. Germline assignment: CDR1 LGHNT and CDR2 FRNRAP. The length of the CDR3 is 16 residues. The CDR3 here is CASGVGSGVYQETQYF. For the CDR3, the DNA is TGTGCTAGTGGTGTGGGTAGCGGGGTATACCAAGAGACCCAGTACTTC.

This chain joins TRBV12-5 and TRBJ2-3, with 9 nucleotides matching TRBD2. In germline, CDR1 is LGHNT, CDR2 FRNRAP. V lost 6 bases to trimming and J lost 3 bases; unmatched junction nucleotides: 10. This CDR3 region has 16 residues. CDR3 in amino acids: CASGPDLTSGTDTQYF. The CDR3, as DNA: TGTGCTAGTGGACCCGATCTGACTAGCGGAACAGATACGCAGTATTTT.

The chain combines TRBV29-1 with TRBJ1-1; D unresolved. The CDR3 is made up of 12 amino acids. Trimming removed 6 bases at V and 1 base at J, with 9 bases between. Germline CDR1 SQVTM, CDR2 ANQGSEA. The CDR3 DNA follows: TGCAGCGTCTCCAACTCGAACACTGAAGCTTTCTTT. This encodes CSVSNSNTEAFF. The entire variable domain, with the rest obtained from reference TRBV29-1 and TRBJ1-1, is as follows: SAVISQKPSRDICQRGTSLTIQCQVDSQVTMMFWYRQQPGQSLTLIATANQGSEATYESGFVIDKFPISRPNLTFSTLTVSNMSPEDSSIYLCSVSNSNTEAFFGQGTRLTVV.

J is TRBJ1-2 and V is TRBV21-1. TRBV21-1 is designated a pseudogene. The CDR3 runs to 15 residues. CDR3 sequence: CASSKVPEWYYGYTF. CDR3 sequence (DNA): TGTGCCAGCAGCAAAGTGCCGGAGTGGTACTATGGCTACACCTTC.

The rearrangement links TRBV10-3 to TRBJ2-5; D is uncertain. Germline CDR1 reads ENHRY; CDR2 reads SYGVKD. The CDR3 is 12 amino acids. V lost 3 bases, J lost 5 bases, and 7 bases lay in between. For the CDR3, the DNA is TGTGCCATCAGTGACAGGTTGGAGACCCAGTACTTC. Its translation: CAISDRLETQYF.